This T cell receptor (beta chain) was captured by sequencing in a study of T cell repertoires in cytomegalovirus infection. Germline CDR1 reads SGHTA; CDR2 reads FQGNSA. The CDR3 loop spans 13 amino acids. V was pared by 2 bases and J by 5 bases, with 9 bases between. Each CDR3 protein gets one entry after TCRdb re-called the reads with MiXCR. The sample lists some 700,000 distinct CDR3 sequences, approximately 34% occurring once. The chain uses TRBV7-2 and TRBJ2-5; D gene ambiguous. The sequence was obtained from a human donor in good health (CMV status not recorded). Some clones in this sample may be carry-over from other donors' samples. The sequenced sample was PBMCs. The CDR3 coding sequence is TGTGCCAGCAGCTTAACTGGGATTGAGACCCAGTACTTC. The encoded protein is CASSLTGIETQYF.